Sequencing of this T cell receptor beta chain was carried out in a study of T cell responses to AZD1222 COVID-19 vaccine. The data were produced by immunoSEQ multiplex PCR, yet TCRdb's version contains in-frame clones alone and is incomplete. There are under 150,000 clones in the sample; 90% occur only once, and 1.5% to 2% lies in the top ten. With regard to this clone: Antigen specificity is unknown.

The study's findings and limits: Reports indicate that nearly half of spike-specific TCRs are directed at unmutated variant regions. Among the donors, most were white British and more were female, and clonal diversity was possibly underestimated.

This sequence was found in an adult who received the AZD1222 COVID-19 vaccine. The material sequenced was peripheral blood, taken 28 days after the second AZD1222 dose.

The CDR3 DNA is TGTGCCAGCAGCCCCGACTGGAGTAGGAACACTGAAGCTTTCTTT. This codes for CASSPDWSRNTEAFF. V usage is TRBV7-3 and J usage is TRBJ1-1; D ambiguous. V gave up 5 bases and J gave up 1 base, with 14 bases separating them. This CDR3 region has 15 residues. Germline CDR1 is SGHTA and CDR2 is FQGTGA.